This T cell receptor (beta chain) was sequenced for a study of cytomegalovirus exposure and HLA in healthy donors. The germline V gene encodes CDR1 SGHAT and CDR2 FQNNGV. After removal of 5 bases from V and 5 bases from J, the junction contained 7 bases not matched to a gene. The CDR3 has 15 residues. A multiplex PCR was run with 60 Vbeta primers and 13 Jbeta primers. Data came from immunoSEQ multiplex PCR; TCRdb stores just in-frame clones and leaves some out. The sample comprises about 140,000 clones, more than 75% of which are singletons, and 2% to 2.5% rests with the top ten. The clonotype comes from a man aged 50-59 years in good health and CMV-seronegative. The chain couples TRBV11-2 to TRBJ1-5; 9 nucleotides line up with TRBD1. The sequenced sample consisted of PBMCs. Here the CDR3 reads CASSRTGARDQPQHF. CDR3 nucleotide sequence: TGTGCCAGCAGCCGGACAGGGGCTAGGGATCAGCCCCAGCATTTT.